One TCR beta chain is described in this entry. The target antigen is unknown. The data are from a study of vaccination effects on CD4 cells after COVID-19. Broader study findings: Missing from the study were early post-infection timepoints, and its convalescent patients were few.

Sequencing used immunoSEQ multiplex PCR; TCRdb keeps in-frame clones, though not all of them. The sample consists of tens of thousands of clones, under 85% of them appearing once. V lost 5 bases and J lost 8, with 18 bases in between. Per the germline V gene, CDR1 is SEHNR and CDR2 is FQNEAQ (reference sequence). This CDR3 is 14 amino acids long. Antigen-specific CD4+ T cells were first expanded with viral peptide pools by the ViraFEST assay and only then sequenced. With more than nine days of culture completed, CD4+ T cells were isolated. All participants had two doses of either the BNT162b2 or mRNA-1273 vaccine.

The clonotype originates from a human donor who received a COVID-19 vaccine. Sequencing was performed on CD4+ T cells from PBMCs cultured with HCoV-OC43 spike peptides, taken after COVID-19 vaccination. Subset of the sample: HCoV-OC43 spike overlapping peptide pool stimulation. V is TRBV7-9 and J is TRBJ1-2, with D maybe TRBD1 (5 bases). The DNA for the CDR3 is TGTGCCAGCAGCCCCGACGGGGCCTATAGGGGCTACACCTTC. Its translation: CASSPDGAYRGYTF.